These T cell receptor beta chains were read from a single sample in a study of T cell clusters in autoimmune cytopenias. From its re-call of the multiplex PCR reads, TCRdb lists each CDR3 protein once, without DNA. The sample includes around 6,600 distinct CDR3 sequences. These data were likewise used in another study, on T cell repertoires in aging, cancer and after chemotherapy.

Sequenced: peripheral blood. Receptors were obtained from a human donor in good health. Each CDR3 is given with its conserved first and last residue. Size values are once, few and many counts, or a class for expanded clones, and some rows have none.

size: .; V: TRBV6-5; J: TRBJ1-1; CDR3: CASSLDVSGLGRTEAFF
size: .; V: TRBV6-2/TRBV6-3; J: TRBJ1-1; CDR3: CASSQSDSLNTEAFF
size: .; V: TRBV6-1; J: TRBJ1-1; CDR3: CASSSGVDAFF
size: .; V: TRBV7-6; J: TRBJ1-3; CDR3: CASSSREAGFSGNTIYF
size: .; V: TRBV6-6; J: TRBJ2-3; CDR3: CATKDRGRVDTQYF
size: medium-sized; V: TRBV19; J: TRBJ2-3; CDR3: CASSIRGGAADTQYF
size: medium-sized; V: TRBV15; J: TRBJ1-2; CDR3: CATSRDDYGYTF
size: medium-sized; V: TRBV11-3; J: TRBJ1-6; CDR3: CASSLGWEGGDSPLHF
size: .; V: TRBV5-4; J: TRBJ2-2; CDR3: CASSHYGTGGVTGELFF
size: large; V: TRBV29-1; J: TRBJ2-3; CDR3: CSTWGQTTDTQYF
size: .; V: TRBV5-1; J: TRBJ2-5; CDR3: CASSLTGFQKTQYF
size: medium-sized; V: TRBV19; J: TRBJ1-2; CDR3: CASETWDSYGYTF
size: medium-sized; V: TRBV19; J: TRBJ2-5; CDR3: CASSAQETQYF
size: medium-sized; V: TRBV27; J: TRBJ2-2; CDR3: CASSQGLAGITGELFF
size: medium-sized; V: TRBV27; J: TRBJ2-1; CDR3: CASSTQLGRRGLEQFF
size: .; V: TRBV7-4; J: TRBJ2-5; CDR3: CASSFRGPYEQYF
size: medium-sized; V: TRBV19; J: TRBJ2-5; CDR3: CASSIVAGPREETQYF
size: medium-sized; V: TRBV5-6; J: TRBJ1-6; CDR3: CASSFGGQRSPLHF
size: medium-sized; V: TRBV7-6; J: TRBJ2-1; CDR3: CASSLRKNEQFF
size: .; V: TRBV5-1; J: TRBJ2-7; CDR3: CASSGWTYEQYF
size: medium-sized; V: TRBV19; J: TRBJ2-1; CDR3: CASSRTSGGGNEQFF
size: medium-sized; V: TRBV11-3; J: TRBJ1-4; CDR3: CASSSGPLTGGLFF
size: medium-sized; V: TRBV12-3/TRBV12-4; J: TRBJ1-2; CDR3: CASSFGTVRGYTF
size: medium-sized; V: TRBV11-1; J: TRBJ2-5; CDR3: CASNRDRIQETQYF
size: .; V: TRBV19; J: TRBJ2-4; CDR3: CASSIWGGASTKNIQYF
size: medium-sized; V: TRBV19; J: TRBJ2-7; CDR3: CASSMGQELSYEQYF
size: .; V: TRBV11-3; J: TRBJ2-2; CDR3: CASTLLAANTGELFF
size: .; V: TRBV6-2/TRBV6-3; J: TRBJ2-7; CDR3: CASSYSETKGFRDEQYF
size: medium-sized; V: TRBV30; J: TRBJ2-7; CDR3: CAWSWGGEQYF
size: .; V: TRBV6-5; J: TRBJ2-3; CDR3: CASTRLANTDTQYF
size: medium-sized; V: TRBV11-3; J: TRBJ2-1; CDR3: CASSSRDGELKQFF
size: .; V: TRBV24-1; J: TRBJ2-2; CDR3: CATGTIRQGTGELFF
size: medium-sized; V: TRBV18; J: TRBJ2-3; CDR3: CASSLAGATTDTQYF
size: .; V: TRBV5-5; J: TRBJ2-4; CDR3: CASSFSGGVLAKNIQYF
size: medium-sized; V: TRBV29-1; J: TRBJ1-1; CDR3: CSVVTVPEAFF
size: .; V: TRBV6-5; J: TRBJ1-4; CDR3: CASSYSPDRVTGEKLFF
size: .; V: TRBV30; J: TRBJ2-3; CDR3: CAWDEGGGMTDTQYF
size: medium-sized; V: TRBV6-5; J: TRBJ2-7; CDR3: CASSYLRGSYEQYF
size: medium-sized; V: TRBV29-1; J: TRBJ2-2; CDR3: CSVERAGELFF
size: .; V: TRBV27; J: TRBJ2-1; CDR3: CASSLKTWGGEQFF
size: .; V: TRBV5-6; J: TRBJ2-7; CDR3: CASSLGPQGHEQYF
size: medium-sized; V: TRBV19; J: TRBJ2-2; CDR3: CASSIDATGELFF
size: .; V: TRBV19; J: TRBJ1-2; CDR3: CASKGGWDYGYTF
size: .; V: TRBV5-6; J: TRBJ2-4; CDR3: CASSLVLAPGAAKNIQYF
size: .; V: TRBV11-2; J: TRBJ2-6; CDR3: CASSLIVPGANVLTF
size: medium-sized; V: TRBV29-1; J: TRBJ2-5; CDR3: CSALTSGSLVETQYF
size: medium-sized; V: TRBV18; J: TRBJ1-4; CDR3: CASSPYSTATNEKLFF
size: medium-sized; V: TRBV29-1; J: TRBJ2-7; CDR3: CSVVLASGSYEQYF
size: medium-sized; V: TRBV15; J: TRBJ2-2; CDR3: CATSRDTFRANTGELFF
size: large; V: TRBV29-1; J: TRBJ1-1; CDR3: CSVQAGDPEAFF
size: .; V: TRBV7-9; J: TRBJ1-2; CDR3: CASSEGTGYGYTF
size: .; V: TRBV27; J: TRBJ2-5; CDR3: CARLAGGFEETQYF
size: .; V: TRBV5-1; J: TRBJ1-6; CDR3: CASSLDSGVYSPLHF